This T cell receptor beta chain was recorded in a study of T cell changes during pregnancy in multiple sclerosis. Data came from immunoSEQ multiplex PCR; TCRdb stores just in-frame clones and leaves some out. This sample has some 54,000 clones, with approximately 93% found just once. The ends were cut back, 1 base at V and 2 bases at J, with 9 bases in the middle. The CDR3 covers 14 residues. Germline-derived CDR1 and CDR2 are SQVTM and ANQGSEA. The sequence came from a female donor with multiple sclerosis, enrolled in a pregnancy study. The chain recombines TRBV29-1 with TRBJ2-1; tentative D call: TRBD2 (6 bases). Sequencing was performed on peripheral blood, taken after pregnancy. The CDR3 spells CSVEGRTTYNEQFF. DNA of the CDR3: TGCAGCGTTGAAGGGCGGACTACCTACAATGAGCAGTTCTTC.